The present TCR beta chain was sequenced within a study of the immune and genomic landscape of osteosarcoma. Background on the study: Median age at diagnosis was around 29 years, range roughly 5-90. Poor-risk disease predominated: 73% to 75% unfavorable response, 67% deceased. Notes on the study in general: Clonality was higher in immune-hot C3 than cold C1, yet still low. Reference clonality came from outside normal skin and healthy blood, not matched tissue.

Primary, local recurrence and metastasis osteosarcoma tumors were taken after treatment from poor-prognosis patients. Clones were sequenced by immunoSEQ multiplex PCR, and TCRdb holds only the in-frame ones, with some missing. The table shows a few thousand clones, with 77% occurring only once. Turning to this clone: Its antigen is unidentified.

From germline, CDR1 is GTSNPN and CDR2 SVGIG (reference sequence). CDR3 size: 15 residues. V lost 4 bases and J lost 2, with 15 bases in between. The sequenced sample consisted of osteosarcoma tumor tissue from the lung. The sequence came from a human donor with osteosarcoma. This chain joins TRBV30 and TRBJ1-3; D is possibly TRBD1 (6 bases). The CDR3 sequence: CAWTQGRSTGNTIYF. CDR3 DNA sequence: TGTGCCTGGACCCAGGGGAGGAGCACTGGAAACACCATATATTTT.